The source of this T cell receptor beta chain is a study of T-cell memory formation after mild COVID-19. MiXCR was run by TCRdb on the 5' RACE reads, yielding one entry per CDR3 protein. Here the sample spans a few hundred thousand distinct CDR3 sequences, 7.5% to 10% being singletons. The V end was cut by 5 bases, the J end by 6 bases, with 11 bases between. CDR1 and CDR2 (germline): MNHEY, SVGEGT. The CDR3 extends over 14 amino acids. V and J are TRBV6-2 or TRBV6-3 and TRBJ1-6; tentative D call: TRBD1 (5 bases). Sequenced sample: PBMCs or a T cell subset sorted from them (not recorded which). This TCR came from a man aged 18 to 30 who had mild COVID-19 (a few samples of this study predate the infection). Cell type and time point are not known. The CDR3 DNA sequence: TGTGCCAGCAGTACTCAGGGCGGTAATTCACCCCTCCACTTT. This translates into CASSTQGGNSPLHF.